The next 9 T cell receptor beta chains were all read from a single sample in a study of T cells in Graves' hyperthyroidism and ophthalmopathy. The investigators amplified TCR beta CDR3 regions from RNA transcripts. HTBI primers drove first-round RT-PCR of the TCR CDR3. TCRdb itself ran the multiplex PCR reads through MiXCR, one entry per CDR3 protein. Here the sample spans about 300,000 distinct CDR3 sequences, less than 20% being singletons. Sample: blood. These receptors all stem from a man aged 45 to 65 with Graves' ophthalmopathy.

This clonotype was observed many times. The rearrangement links TRBV6-1 to TRBJ1-2, with 7 positions matching TRBD1. The V gene end was trimmed by 1 base and the J gene end by 4 bases; junction bases not matched to a gene: 9. CDR1 is MNHNS and CDR2 is SASEGT in the germline V gene. The CDR3 covers 16 residues. The CDR3 sequence is CASSEGHQTGAYGYTF. Written as DNA, the CDR3 is TGTGCCAGCAGTGAAGGGCATCAAACAGGGGCCTATGGCTACACCTTC.

The CDR3 region is CASSPGTGDWETQYF. As DNA, the CDR3 is TGTGCCAGCAGCCCCGGGACAGGGGACTGGGAGACCCAGTACTTC. The chain is built from TRBV7-9 and TRBJ2-5; 10 nucleotides agree with TRBD1. The CDR3 is 15 amino acids. Germline V CDR1 and CDR2: SEHNR, FQNEAQ (reference sequence). V lost 5 bases to trimming and J lost 5 bases; unmatched junction nucleotides: 8.

The chain has TRBV11-2 and TRBJ1-2; D not certain. This CDR3 is 17 amino acids long. V was trimmed by 5 bases and J by 8 bases, leaving 27 bases between them. The germline V gene encodes CDR1 SGHAT and CDR2 FQNNGV. In DNA, the CDR3 is TGTGCCAGCAGCCCCCGGTATGGATTCGGTCCCGAGGTAGGCTACACCTTC. It codes for CASSPRYGFGPEVGYTF.

This clonotype has ten or more counts. This rearrangement joins TRBV2 to TRBJ1-4; D possibly corresponds to TRBD1 (5 bases). The germline V gene has CDR1 SNHLY and CDR2 FYNNEI. V was trimmed by 6 bases and J by 0 bases, leaving 11 bases between them. The CDR3 runs to 15 residues. The DNA of the CDR3 is TGTGCCAGCAGGCGGTCGGGGGCAACTAATGAAAAACTGTTTTTT. Its translation is CASRRSGATNEKLFF.

With regard to this clonotype: One base away lies a much larger clone, so this may be a sequencing read error. The CDR3 sequence: CAGSLEGPIYNSPLHF. The DNA for the CDR3 is TGCGCCGGCAGCTTGGAAGGTCCGATATATAATTCACCCCTCCACTTT. The chain joins TRBV5-1 to TRBJ1-6; no firm D call. The CDR3 contains 16 residues. Germline-derived CDR1 and CDR2 are SGHRS and YFSETQ. The whole variable domain, remainder taken from reference TRBV5-1 and TRBJ1-6, is KAGVTQTPRYLIKTRGQQVTLSCSPISGHRSVSWYQQTPGQGLQFLFEYFSETQRNKGNFPGRFSGRQFSNSRSEMNVSTLELGDSALYLCAGSLEGPIYNSPLHFGNGTRLTVT.

This clonotype was seen a handful of times. The rearrangement uses TRBV29-1 and TRBJ1-2; perhaps TRBD1 as D (5 bases). The CDR3 extends over 14 amino acids. V dropped 5 bases and J dropped 5 bases, with 18 bases sitting between them. Per germline, CDR1 SQVTM and CDR2 ANQGSEA. The CDR3 region is CSVLTGGFGYGYTF. DNA of the CDR3: TGCAGCGTTTTGACCGGGGGATTTGGTTATGGCTACACCTTC.

This clonotype occurred a few times. The chain joins TRBV27 to TRBJ2-3; 7 bases are a match to TRBD1. The trim removed 2 bases at V and 0 bases at J, leaving 2 bases unmatched. This CDR3 has 15 amino acids. CDR1 and CDR2 from the germline V gene are MNHEY and SMNVEV (reference sequence). CDR3 sequence: CASSLQGVSTDTQYF. Here the CDR3 DNA reads TGTGCCAGCAGTTTACAGGGGGTGAGCACAGATACGCAGTATTTT.

A few counts support this clonotype. The genes are TRBV15 and TRBJ2-5, with a weak D call TRBD2 (6 bases). The V gene's germline CDR1 is LNHNV and CDR2 YYDKDF (reference sequence). V dropped 8 bases and J dropped 3 bases, with 13 bases sitting between them. This CDR3 has 13 amino acids. This chain's CDR3 is CATAGGAEETQYF. The DNA for the CDR3 is TGTGCCACCGCCGGGGGAGCTGAAGAGACCCAGTACTTC.

The genes are TRBV7-3 and TRBJ2-3; 7 nucleotides line up with TRBD2. V lost 2 bases, J lost 0 bases, and 5 bases stayed unmatched. Germline lookup yields CDR1 SGHTA and CDR2 FQGTGA. This CDR3 is 16 amino acids long. The CDR3 is CASSLRLAASTDTQYF. The CDR3 DNA sequence: TGTGCCAGCAGCTTACGGCTAGCGGCTAGCACAGATACGCAGTATTTT.